These 27 T cell receptor beta chains were sequenced from one sample in a study of OX40 agonist ivuxolimab in advanced cancers. The library was generated by the immunoSEQ multiplex PCR assay. Here the immuneACCESS table is served through TCRdb, limited to in-frame sequences with V and J called. Missing clones are a known gap in these copies; in checked studies unresolved V genes cover under half, and the rest lacks a known reason. This sample is represented by more than 75,000 clones; over 75% of them were singletons. Approximately 5.1% of the sample is taken by the ten largest. Sequenced material: CD4+ or CD8+ T cells sorted from blood, taken in a trial of the OX40 agonist ivuxolimab. These receptors were collected from an adult with an advanced solid tumor such as melanoma, head and neck, liver or kidney cancer.

The J gene is TRBJ2-3, the V gene TRBV9; 14 bases line up with TRBD2. V lost 3 bases and J lost 6; bases outside the gene matches: 3. The germline V gene encodes CDR1 SGDLS and CDR2 YYNGEE. This CDR3 region has 15 residues. CDR3 DNA: TGTGCCAGCAGCGGACTAGCGGGGGGGCTCGATACGCAGTATTTT. Its translation: CASSGLAGGLDTQYF. The full variable domain, with the rest looked up from reference TRBV9 and TRBJ2-3, is DSGVTQTPKHLITATGQRVTLRCSPRSGDLSVYWYQQSLDQGLQFLIQYYNGEERAKGNILERFSAQQFPDLHSELNLSSLELGDSALYFCASSGLAGGLDTQYFGPGTRLTVL.

The V call is TRBV14, the J call TRBJ1-2; D is possibly TRBD1 (5 bases). Germline V gene lookup returns CDR1 SGHDN and CDR2 FVKESK. CDR3 length equals 13 residues. With 4 bases removed from V and 1 base from J, the gap between germline ends came to 7 bases. In nucleotides, the CDR3 is TGTGCCAGCAGCCGGGACTTTAACTATGGCTACACCTTC. Protein: CASSRDFNYGYTF.

The gene calls are TRBV30 and TRBJ2-6; the D is unclear. CDR1 is GTSNPN, CDR2 SVGIG, per germline (reference sequence). V lost 7 bases to trimming and J lost 0 bases, with 13 bases between them. This CDR3 comprises 15 residues. As DNA, the CDR3 is TGTGCCTTCAGTACCCCCTACTCTGGGGCCAACGTCCTGACTTTC. Translation: CAFSTPYSGANVLTF.

V gene TRBV19 combines with J gene TRBJ2-7, with unresolved D. Germline CDR1 reads LNHDA; CDR2 reads SQIVND (reference sequence). V lost 3 bases and J lost 0, with 9 bases in between. This CDR3 region has 14 residues. This CDR3 reads CASSIASFSYEQYF. The CDR3, as DNA: TGTGCCAGTAGTATCGCTAGTTTCTCCTACGAGCAGTACTTC.

This rearrangement joins TRBV4-1 to TRBJ1-4; D may be TRBD1 (6 bases). CDR3 length: 14 amino acids. CDR1 is MGHRA, CDR2 YSYEKL, per germline. The ends were cut back, 1 base at V and 7 bases at J, with 10 bases in the middle. The DNA for the CDR3 is TGCGCCAGCAGCCAAGGGTCCAGGGGTGAAAAACTGTTTTTT. Encoded protein: CASSQGSRGEKLFF.

The chain couples TRBV6-4 to TRBJ2-2; 9 nucleotides align to TRBD2. CDR3 size: 18 residues. Germline V lookup: CDR1 MRHNA, CDR2 SNTAGT. Trimming took 5 bases from V and 0 from J; bases not matched to a gene: 10. The CDR3 coding sequence is TGTGCCAGCAGTCGGTTAGCGGGAGCCCCCGCGAACACCGGGGAGCTGTTTTTT. Its translation: CASSRLAGAPANTGELFF.

The V and J genes are TRBV5-1 and TRBJ2-3; 12 bases fit TRBD2. The CDR3 is 16 residues long. V lost 3 bases and J lost 4; bases outside the gene matches: 6. The germline CDR1 and CDR2 sequences are SGHRS and YFSETQ. In nucleotides, the CDR3 is TGCGCCAGCAGCTCCGGTCTAGCGGGGGGGGCAGATACGCAGTATTTT. It specifies CASSSGLAGGADTQYF.

The J gene is TRBJ1-4, the V gene TRBV2; D is perhaps TRBD1 (6 bases). Germline-derived CDR1 and CDR2 are SNHLY and FYNNEI. CDR3 length: 14 residues. V was trimmed by 2 bases and J by 5 bases, leaving 9 bases between them. In nucleotides, the CDR3 is TGTGCCAGCAGTGAAAGAACAGGGAATGAAAAACTGTTTTTT. Translated, it gives CASSERTGNEKLFF.

The rearrangement links TRBV5-4 to TRBJ2-5; 9 positions agree with TRBD2. The CDR3 is 16 residues long. The junction had 5 bases not matched to a gene; V was cut back by 0 bases and J by 2 bases. CDR1 SGHNT and CDR2 YYREEE come from the germline V gene (reference sequence). The CDR3 region is CASSLGSSGSQETQYF. The CDR3 DNA follows: TGTGCCAGCAGCTTGGGGAGTAGCGGGAGTCAAGAGACCCAGTACTTC. Full variable domain (missing parts from reference TRBV5-4 and TRBJ2-5): ETGVTQSPTHLIKTRGQQVTLRCSSQSGHNTVSWYQQALGQGPQFIFQYYREEENGRGNFPPRFSGLQFPNYSSELNVNALELDDSALYLCASSLGSSGSQETQYFGPGTRLLVL.

Only a few counts were recorded for this clone. The rearrangement links TRBV18 to TRBJ2-7; 10 nucleotides match TRBD1. Per the germline V gene, CDR1 is KGHSH and CDR2 is LQKENI. CDR3 length: 15 residues. The junction had 7 bases not matched to a gene; V was cut back by 3 bases and J by 5 bases. CDR3 region: CASSPTGTGVNEQYF. CDR3 DNA: TGTGCCAGCTCACCGACCGGGACAGGGGTGAACGAGCAGTACTTC.

This sequence joins TRBV4-3 and TRBJ2-3; either TRBD1 or TRBD2 may fit D (5 bases each). Trimming left V 1 base short and J 3 bases short, with 11 bases between. Germline CDR1 reads LGHNA; CDR2 reads YSLEER. There are 15 residues in the CDR3. The CDR3 reads CASSQGAGSTDTQYF. CDR3 nucleotide sequence: TGCGCCAGCAGCCAAGGGGCAGGGAGTACAGATACGCAGTATTTT.

This clone came up once. Here the CDR3 reads CASSLGSLYEQYF. The DNA for the CDR3 is TGTGCCAGCAGCCTTGGTTCCCTTTACGAGCAGTACTTC. The rearrangement joins TRBV6-5 to TRBJ2-7; D unresolved. Per the germline V gene, CDR1 is MNHEY and CDR2 is SVGAGI. With 6 bases removed from V and 4 bases from J, the gap between germline ends came to 13 bases. The CDR3 spans 13 residues.

This clone was counted a single time. The V gene is TRBV19, the J gene TRBJ2-7; a possible D gene is TRBD2 (5 bases). Trimming took 7 bases from V and 3 from J, leaving 16 bases between them. The length of the CDR3 is 14 residues. The germline V gene has CDR1 LNHDA and CDR2 SQIVND (reference sequence). In DNA form, the CDR3 reads TGTGCCAGTAAACCTGGATCGGGGATCTACGAGCAGTACTTC. It specifies CASKPGSGIYEQYF.

This chain connects TRBV19 to TRBJ1-2; D call uncertain. Trimming left V 3 bases short and J 2 bases short, with 16 bases between. The CDR3 spans 16 residues. The germline V gene encodes CDR1 LNHDA and CDR2 SQIVND (reference sequence). CDR3 region: CASSIRSPGENYGYTF. CDR3 DNA: TGTGCCAGTAGTATCAGGAGCCCCGGGGAGAACTATGGCTACACCTTC.

The chain is built from TRBV11-2 and TRBJ2-7; possibly TRBD2 for D (7 bases). V was pared by 1 base and J by 0 bases, with 10 bases between. The CDR3 runs to 15 residues. CDR1 and CDR2 from the germline V gene are SGHAT and FQNNGV. The CDR3, as DNA: TGTGCCAGCAGCTTAGGGGGGGGCGGCTCCTACGAGCAGTACTTC. Translating gives CASSLGGGGSYEQYF.

This chain links TRBV7-2 with TRBJ1-1, with D unresolved. The length of the CDR3 is 13 residues. Germline V gene lookup returns CDR1 SGHTA and CDR2 FQGNSA. Trimming shortened V by 5 bases and J by 5 bases, and 12 bases separated the two germline ends. The CDR3 DNA reads as TGTGCCAGCAGCCAAAGCTGGCGGACTGAAGCTTTCTTT. This gives the protein CASSQSWRTEAFF. The whole variable domain, remainder taken from reference TRBV7-2 and TRBJ1-1, is GAGVSQSPSNKVTEKGKDVELRCDPISGHTALYWYRQSLGQGLEFLIYFQGNSAPDKSGLPSDRFSAERTGGSVSTLTIQRTQQEDSAVYLCASSQSWRTEAFFGQGTRLTVV.

The CDR3 DNA reads as TGTGCCACCAGCAGAGTTGCGGACACTGAAGCTTTCTTT. It translates to CATSRVADTEAFF. This chain links TRBV15 with TRBJ1-1; no clear D gene. CDR3 size: 13 residues. Trimming removed 1 base at V and 3 bases at J, with 6 bases between. The V gene's germline CDR1 is LNHNV and CDR2 YYDKDF (reference sequence).

The rearrangement joins TRBV6-6 to TRBJ1-3, with D uncertain. Trimming stripped 7 bases from V and 0 bases from J, with 4 bases between. The CDR3 sequence is 12 residues long. CDR1 and CDR2 from the germline V gene are MNHNY and SVGAGI (reference sequence). DNA for the CDR3: TGTGCCAGCACTAGCTCTGGAAACACCATATATTTT. This gives the protein CASTSSGNTIYF.

This rearrangement joins TRBV7-2 to TRBJ2-5; TRBD1 might be the D (6 bases). The J call may be wrong; the DNA end is better matched by TRBJ2-7. CDR1 and CDR2 from the germline V gene are SGHTA and FQGNSA. The CDR3 has 14 residues. CDR3 region: CASSFPGQPYEQYF. In DNA, the CDR3 is TGTGCCAGCAGCTTTCCCGGACAGCCCTACGAGCAGTACTTC.

The genes are TRBV19 and TRBJ1-3, with no clear D. Germline V gene sequence: CDR1 LNHDA, CDR2 SQIVND (reference sequence). There are 13 residues in the CDR3. V lost 5 bases and J 4 bases, leaving 9 bases between the germline ends. The CDR3 loop is CASSRDPGNTIYF. CDR3 sequence (DNA): TGTGCCAGTAGTCGGGATCCCGGAAACACCATATATTTT.

The V gene is TRBV5-1, the J gene TRBJ2-7; a possible D gene is TRBD1 (6 bases). Looked up from germline, CDR1 is SGHRS and CDR2 is YFSETQ. Trimming pared 0 bases from V and 1 base from J, leaving 14 bases between. The CDR3 contains 16 residues. In DNA form, the CDR3 reads TGCGCCAGCAGCTTGGAGCCCGGGACACCGTCCTACGAGCAGTACTTC. Amino acids: CASSLEPGTPSYEQYF.

The rearrangement links TRBV6-6 to TRBJ2-3, with D uncertain. Germline V gene lookup returns CDR1 MNHNY and CDR2 SVGAGI (reference sequence). V gave up 2 bases and J gave up 6 bases, with 15 bases separating them. This CDR3 spans 15 amino acids. The CDR3 loop is CASSYAGPIGDTQYF. DNA for the CDR3: TGTGCCAGCAGTTACGCAGGCCCAATTGGGGATACGCAGTATTTT.

This sequence joins TRBV2 and TRBJ2-7, with D perhaps TRBD1 (6 bases). CDR1 and CDR2 (germline): SNHLY, FYNNEI. The CDR3 is 13 residues long. The V and J ends lost 8 bases and 0 bases respectively, with 11 bases between them. The CDR3: CASLWDNSYEQYF. The CDR3 DNA follows: TGTGCCAGCCTATGGGACAACTCCTACGAGCAGTACTTC.

This chain uses TRBV2 with TRBJ2-2; 13 positions agree with TRBD2. This CDR3 is 15 amino acids long. Trimming at V came to 6 bases and at J to 6 bases, leaving 4 bases not matched to a gene. CDR1 is SNHLY and CDR2 is FYNNEI in the germline V gene. The CDR3 region is CASRRTSGSPGELFF. CDR3 sequence (DNA): TGTGCCAGCAGGCGGACTAGCGGGAGTCCCGGGGAGCTGTTTTTT.

The chain couples TRBV9 to TRBJ2-7; maybe TRBD1 (6 bases). The germline CDR1 and CDR2 sequences are SGDLS and YYNGEE. This CDR3 spans 15 amino acids. Trimming stripped 1 base from V and 4 bases from J, with 15 bases between. The CDR3 loop reads CASSVSPGHSYEQYF. The CDR3, as DNA: TGTGCCAGCAGCGTAAGTCCGGGACATTCATACGAGCAGTACTTC.

The chain carries TRBV21-1 and TRBJ2-3; TRBD2 reflects the table's D call only, with no check against the DNA. TRBV21-1 constitutes a pseudogene. The CDR3 extends over 16 amino acids. This chain's CDR3 is CASVFKGGKSTDTQYF. The CDR3 DNA reads as TGTGCCAGTGTCTTCAAGGGAGGCAAGAGCACAGATACGCAGTATTTT.

V is TRBV19 and J is TRBJ2-2, with D tentatively TRBD2 (6 bases). The CDR3 covers 15 residues. The V and J ends lost 1 base and 7 bases respectively, with 13 bases between them. Germline V gene data show CDR1 as LNHDA and CDR2 as SQIVND (reference sequence). The CDR3 bases are TGTGCCAGTAGTATAGGAGCAGGGAGGAACGGGGAGCTGTTTTTT. The encoded protein is CASSIGAGRNGELFF.